These T cell receptor beta chains were read from a single sample in a study of T-cell reconstitution after alpha-beta-depleted transplantation in children. TCRdb recomputed calls from the PCR reads with MiXCR, one row per CDR3 protein. The sample lists around 600,000 distinct CDR3 sequences, about 21% seen once, with roughly 13% in the top ten. Sequencing was performed on PBMCs, mostly from graft donor cells, taken 360 days after TCRalphabeta/CD19-depleted stem cell transplant. These receptors came from a boy younger than two who had a stem cell transplant for acute myeloid leukemia, so the T cells may come from the graft donor. The CDR3 runs from the conserved cysteine through the conserved F or W. Fields, in order: V gene, D gene, J gene, clone size, CDR3 DNA, CDR3 protein. A D gene is named only where the DNA matches it firmly. Size values are once, few and many counts, or a class for expanded clones, and some rows have none.

TRBV20-1	.	TRBJ1-2	few	TGCAGTGCTAGAGCAAACGCATACGGCTACACCTTC	CSARANAYGYTF
TRBV12-3/TRBV12-4	TRBD2	TRBJ2-1	.	TGTGCCAGCAGGGATACTAGCGGGGGGGCCTTAAATGAGCAGTTCTTC	CASRDTSGGALNEQFF
TRBV29-1	TRBD2	TRBJ2-1	many	TGCAGCGTGCCTAGCGGGGGGCTAAACAATGAGCAGTTCTTC	CSVPSGGLNNEQFF
TRBV20-1	.	TRBJ2-2	.	TGCAGTGCTAGCACACACAGGGCCGCCGGGGAGCTGTTTTTT	CSASTHRAAGELFF
TRBV12-3/TRBV12-4	TRBD1	TRBJ2-1	.	TGTGCCAGCAGTACCTTCCTCAACTGGACAGGGGGGCAGTTCTTC	CASSTFLNWTGGQFF
TRBV5-6	TRBD1	TRBJ1-5	.	TGTGCCAGCAGCTTACGGACAGGGCGTCAGCCCCAGCATTTT	CASSLRTGRQPQHF
TRBV28	.	TRBJ2-5	few	TGTGCCAGCAGCCCGAGCCCTTGGGGGTATCATCTCGGGACCCAGTACTTC	CASSPSPWGYHLGTQYF
TRBV6-5	.	TRBJ1-4	few	TGTGCCAGCAGTTACCAGGGCATGGGTGAAAAACTGTTTTTT	CASSYQGMGEKLFF
TRBV5-6	.	TRBJ2-5	.	TGTGCCAGCAGCCCAGAGAGGGAAGAGACCCAGTACTTC	CASSPEREETQYF
TRBV14	.	TRBJ2-1	.	TGTGCCAGCAGCCAAGTCGGGCAGGGCCATGAGCAGTTCTTC	CASSQVGQGHEQFF
TRBV29-1	.	TRBJ1-1	many	TGCAGCGTTGGGCGGCTGGGTGAGATGAACACTGAAGCTTTCTTT	CSVGRLGEMNTEAFF
TRBV3-1	.	TRBJ2-3	many	TGTGCCAGCAGCCAAGAGCGGGTTAGCACAGATACGCAGTATTTT	CASSQERVSTDTQYF
TRBV29-1	TRBD2	TRBJ2-3	.	TGCAGCGTCGCCACTAGCGGGGTCACAGATACGCAGTATTTT	CSVATSGVTDTQYF
TRBV7-2	TRBD2	TRBJ2-3	many	TGTGCCAGCAGCTTAGCGGGATTAGCGGGGGGGCCATCTGATACGCAGTATTTT	CASSLAGLAGGPSDTQYF
TRBV20-1	.	TRBJ2-5	many	TGCAGTGCTAGATTCCAGGGGCGAGGGGAGACCCAGTACTTC	CSARFQGRGETQYF